The 6 T cell receptor beta chains listed next were all sequenced from one sample in a study of T-cell reconstitution after alpha-beta-depleted transplantation in children. Preparation of the TCRbeta library used unique molecular identifiers. TCRdb fed the PCR reads into MiXCR, producing one record per CDR3 protein. The sample records more than 200,000 distinct CDR3 sequences, roughly a quarter being singletons. Here the sequenced sample was PBMCs, mostly from graft donor cells, taken 360 days after TCRalphabeta/CD19-depleted stem cell transplant. The receptors originated from a female patient between 2 and 10 years old who had a stem cell transplant for congenital amegakaryocytic thrombocytopenia, so the T cells may come from the graft donor.

The chain is built from TRBV6-5 and TRBJ1-2; D uncertain. This CDR3 comprises 14 residues. Trimming stripped 5 bases from V and 0 bases from J, with 10 bases between. Germline lookup yields CDR1 MNHEY and CDR2 SVGAGI. Here the CDR3 DNA reads TGTGCCAGCAGTCTACAGCCTACTAACTATGGCTACACCTTC. Protein sequence: CASSLQPTNYGYTF.

This clonotype was detected ten times or more. The genes are TRBV28 and TRBJ2-7, with D perhaps matching TRBD2 (6 bases). Per the germline V gene, CDR1 is MDHEN and CDR2 is SYDVKM. This CDR3 spans 15 amino acids. V lost 1 base to trimming and J lost 2 bases, with 12 bases between them. CDR3 coding DNA: TGTGCCAGCAGTTTATCACTTGCGGGGACCTACGAGCAGTACTTC. Residues: CASSLSLAGTYEQYF.

This clonotype has a handful of counts. The V call is TRBV5-1, the J call TRBJ2-7; 11 bases line up with TRBD2. Per the germline V gene, CDR1 is SGHRS and CDR2 is YFSETQ. The CDR3 totals 14 residues. With 4 bases clipped from V and 5 bases from J, the junction kept 5 bases outside the gene matches. The CDR3 is CASSGGTSGNEQYF. The CDR3 DNA reads TGCGCCAGCAGCGGAGGGACTAGCGGTAACGAGCAGTACTTC. The entire variable domain, with the rest obtained from reference TRBV5-1 and TRBJ2-7, is as follows: KAGVTQTPRYLIKTRGQQVTLSCSPISGHRSVSWYQQTPGQGLQFLFEYFSETQRNKGNFPGRFSGRQFSNSRSEMNVSTLELGDSALYLCASSGGTSGNEQYFGPGTRLTVT.

Concerning this clonotype itself: Its ends do not fully match the called genes, so a read error is possible. The chain links TRBV10-3 to TRBJ1-4, with D perhaps TRBD1 (6 bases). The CDR3 covers 12 residues. Germline CDR1 ENHRY, CDR2 SYGVKD. CDR3 loop: CAISAGGQGFVF. CDR3 nucleotide sequence: TGTGCCATCAGTGCTGGTGGGCAGGGGTTTGTTTTT.

There are a few counts of this clonotype. The V and J genes are TRBV29-1 and TRBJ1-1; no definite D call. CDR3 size: 13 residues. CDR1 and CDR2 (germline): SQVTM, ANQGSEA. V lost 0 bases to trimming and J lost 0 bases, with 5 bases between them. The CDR3 protein is CSVEDQVNTEAFF. In DNA, the CDR3 is TGCAGCGTTGAAGATCAGGTGAACACTGAAGCTTTCTTT.

This clonotype has a handful of counts. V gene TRBV29-1 combines with J gene TRBJ2-1; D remains ambiguous. Germline V gives CDR1 SQVTM, CDR2 ANQGSEA. The CDR3 is 12 amino acids. Trimming stripped 2 bases from V and 4 bases from J, with 6 bases between. CDR3: CSVEYSYNEQFF. The CDR3 region has the DNA TGCAGCGTTGAATACAGTTACAATGAGCAGTTCTTC.